The entry below gives a single TCR beta chain sequence along with its context. The antigen remains unidentified. The PCR had 60 Vbeta and 13 Jbeta primers. TCRdb keeps only in-frame clones here, not all; method: immunoSEQ multiplex PCR. The sample shows more than 110,000 clones, 73% of them seen only once. The data stem from a study of cytomegalovirus exposure and HLA in healthy donors. Across the study: An earlier analysis found some 100 million unique TCR beta sequences from about 190 million T cells.

Whole-study findings and limits: In vitro work confirmed that a few CMV-associated chains recognize CMV antigens. An analysis that was carried out later associated 16,951 TCR beta sequences with HLA alleles at 0.05 false discovery rate.

Trimming cost V 8 bases and J 4 bases, with 12 bases left between them. The CDR3 is 13 amino acids. Per the germline V gene, CDR1 is SNHLY and CDR2 is FYNNEI. The chain couples TRBV2 to TRBJ2-1; possible D gene TRBD1, 7 bases. This sequence originates from a woman in her 40s in good health and CMV-seronegative. Material for sequencing was PBMCs. The CDR3 bases are TGTGCCAGCTGCGGGACAGATTACAATGAGCAGTTCTTC. Encoded protein: CASCGTDYNEQFF.